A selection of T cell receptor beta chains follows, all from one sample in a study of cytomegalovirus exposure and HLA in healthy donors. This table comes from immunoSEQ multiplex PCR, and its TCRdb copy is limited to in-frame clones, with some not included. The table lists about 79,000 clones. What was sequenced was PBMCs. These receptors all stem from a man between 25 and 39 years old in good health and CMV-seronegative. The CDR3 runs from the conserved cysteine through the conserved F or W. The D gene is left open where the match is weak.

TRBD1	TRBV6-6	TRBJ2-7	CASRGTVYEQYF	TGTGCCAGCCGTGGGACAGTCTACGAGCAGTACTTC
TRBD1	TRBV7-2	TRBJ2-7	CASRLRTGSSYEQYF	TGTGCCAGCAGATTACGGACAGGGAGCTCCTACGAGCAGTACTTC
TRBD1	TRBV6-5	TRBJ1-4	CASSRSRTGGVKLFF	TGTGCCAGCAGTCGCTCCCGGACAGGGGGCGTAAAACTGTTTTTT
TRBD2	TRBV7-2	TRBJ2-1	CASSSTSGRYNEQFF	TGTGCCAGCAGCTCGACTAGCGGGCGATACAATGAGCAGTTCTTC
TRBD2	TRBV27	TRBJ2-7	CASGRSGRDTYEQYF	TGTGCCAGCGGCCGAAGCGGGAGAGACACCTACGAGCAGTACTTC
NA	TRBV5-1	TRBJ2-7	CASSLGRGSNEQYF	TGCGCCAGCAGCTTGGGACGGGGGTCTAACGAGCAGTACTTC
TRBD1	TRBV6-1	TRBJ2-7	CASSDAGTGYYEQYF	TGTGCCAGCAGCGACGCCGGGACAGGTTACTACGAGCAGTACTTC
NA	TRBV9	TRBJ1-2	CASSVGRGYGGYTF	TGTGCCAGCAGCGTAGGAAGGGGTTACGGTGGCTACACCTTC
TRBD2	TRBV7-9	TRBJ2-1	CASSPTSGSSYEQFF	TGTGCCAGCAGCCCCACTAGCGGGAGTTCGTATGAGCAGTTCTTC
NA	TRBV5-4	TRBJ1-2	CASSGSIGVDGYTF	TGTGCCAGCAGCGGGTCGATCGGGGTGGATGGCTACACCTTC
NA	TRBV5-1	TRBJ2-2	CASSFGDRPDTGELFF	TGCGCCAGCAGCTTCGGAGACAGGCCTGACACCGGGGAGCTGTTTTTT
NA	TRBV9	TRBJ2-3	CASSVVSTDTQYF	TGTGCCAGCAGCGTAGTAAGCACAGATACGCAGTATTTT
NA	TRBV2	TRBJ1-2	CASSEYGTPTLYGYTF	TGTGCCAGCAGTGAATACGGGACACCTACTCTCTATGGCTACACCTTC
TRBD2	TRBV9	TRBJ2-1	CASSAGRLAEYNEQFF	TGTGCCAGCAGCGCCGGGAGACTAGCGGAATACAATGAGCAGTTCTTC
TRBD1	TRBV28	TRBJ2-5	CASSADRGTQETQYF	TGTGCCAGCAGTGCGGACAGGGGCACTCAAGAGACCCAGTACTTC
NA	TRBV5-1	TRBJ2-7	CASSPAGSQDRYF	TGCGCCAGCAGCCCGGCGGGGTCCCAAGACCGGTACTTC
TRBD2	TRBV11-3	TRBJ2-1	CASSLNSGGYNEQFF	TGTGCCAGCAGCTTAAATAGCGGGGGCTACAATGAGCAGTTCTTC
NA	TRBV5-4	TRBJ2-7	CASSLKGSSEQYF	TGTGCCAGCAGCTTGAAGGGGTCCTCCGAGCAGTACTTC
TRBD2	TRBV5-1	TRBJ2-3	CASSSGLAGGYTDTQYF	TGCGCCAGCAGCTCCGGACTAGCGGGAGGGTACACAGATACGCAGTATTTT
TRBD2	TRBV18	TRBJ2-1	CASSPGTSGYNEQFF	TGTGCCAGCTCACCCGGGACTAGCGGATACAATGAGCAGTTCTTC
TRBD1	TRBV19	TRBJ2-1	CASSVGQVVEQFF	TGTGCCAGTAGTGTTGGACAGGTTGTTGAGCAGTTCTTC
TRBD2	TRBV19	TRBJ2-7	CASSKGRSGRGGTYEQYF	TGTGCCAGTAGTAAGGGGAGAAGCGGGAGGGGGGGCACCTACGAGCAGTACTTC
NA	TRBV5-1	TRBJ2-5	CASSRGETQYF	TGCGCCAGCAGTCGAGGGGAGACCCAGTACTTC
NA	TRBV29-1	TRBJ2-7	CSFENRASSYEQYF	TGCAGCTTCGAGAACAGGGCGAGCTCCTACGAGCAGTACTTC
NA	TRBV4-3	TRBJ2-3	CASSQDRGHSFWGTQYF	TGCGCCAGCAGCCAAGATCGAGGACACAGCTTTTGGGGTACGCAGTATTTT
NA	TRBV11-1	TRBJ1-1	CASSLIWNTEAFF	TGTGCCAGCAGCTTAATCTGGAACACTGAAGCTTTCTTT
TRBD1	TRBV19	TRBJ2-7	CASSIAGTGDYEQYF	TGTGCCAGTAGTATAGCCGGGACAGGAGACTACGAGCAGTACTTC
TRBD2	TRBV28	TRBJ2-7	CASGTSGYEQYF	TGTGCCAGCGGAACTAGCGGCTACGAGCAGTACTTC
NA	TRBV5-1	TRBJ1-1	CASSLGPGAEAFF	TGCGCCAGCAGCTTAGGACCGGGGGCTGAAGCTTTCTTT
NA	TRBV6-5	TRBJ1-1	CASSEITNTEAFF	TGTGCCAGTTCGGAGATCACGAACACTGAAGCTTTCTTT
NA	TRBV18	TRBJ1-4	CASQGGTRNEKLFF	TGTGCCAGCCAGGGTGGGACTCGTAATGAAAAACTGTTTTTT
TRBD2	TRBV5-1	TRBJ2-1	CASSLIAGGEQFF	TGCGCCAGCAGCTTGATAGCGGGAGGTGAGCAGTTCTTC
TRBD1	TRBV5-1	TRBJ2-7	CASSLLWDRVYEQYF	TGCGCCAGCAGCTTGTTATGGGACAGGGTCTACGAGCAGTACTTC
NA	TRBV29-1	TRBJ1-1	CSVEGGVATEAFF	TGCAGCGTTGAAGGGGGGGTGGCCACTGAAGCTTTCTTT
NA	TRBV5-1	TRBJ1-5	CASSLVNGHSNQPQHF	TGCGCCAGCAGCTTGGTGAACGGACATAGCAATCAGCCCCAGCATTTT
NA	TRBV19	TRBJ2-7	CASSGDTYEQYF	TGTGCCAGTAGTGGGGACACTTACGAGCAGTACTTC
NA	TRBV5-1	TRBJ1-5	CASSLGAVGQPQHF	TGCGCCAGCAGCTTGGGGGCAGTAGGTCAGCCCCAGCATTTT